This TCR beta chain was retrieved from a study of cytomegalovirus exposure and HLA in healthy donors (dated by TCRdb to between 2016 and 2019). With respect to the entire study: An earlier analysis of approximately 640 of the donors reported approximately 300 Gb of sequence data and 117 million unique TCR beta sequences from 150 million to 200 million T cells. Five DR-DQ haplotypes were treated as single units for association and clustering because of strong linkage in the cohort. All discovery cohort repertoires had been generated using a single sequencing platform. Genome-wide SNP genotypes for about 65% of the roughly 700 donors were used in a later genetic analysis, which treated that subset as a discovery cohort. Of the 300 to 450 genotyped donors, approximately 83% fell in the genetic ancestry cluster associated with self-reported Caucasian donors. Class I and class II HLA loci were covered by the typing at four-digit resolution. Donor age, sex, ethnicity and CMV serostatus were compiled together with the repertoire data. In a later analysis, previously published TCR beta repertoires from 550 to 700 donors were re-analyzed and high-resolution HLA genotyping was added so that TCR occurrence patterns could be studied. Along with the approximately 700-subject first cohort, a separate validation cohort of approximately 110 different subjects was used. Approximately 310 gigabases of sequencing data and 91 million or so unique TCR sequences made up an early release that covered roughly 670 HLA-typed donors. Using immunosequencing, the study profiled T cell repertoires from 500 to 800 subjects and related those repertoires to cytomegalovirus serostatus. Among 300 to 500 genotyped donors of the cohort, an average of around 250,000 unique TCR beta nucleotide sequences was sequenced per donor, of which about 19% were non-productive. The aim of the study was to test whether cataloging public T cell receptors could identify signatures of past pathogen exposure. The study combined high-throughput TCR immunosequencing, statistical association of individual TCRs with disease status, and machine learning to predict cytomegalovirus infection status. Rather than using new phenotypic data, the later analysis identified candidate immune exposures from TCR beta sequences and from how often those sequences occurred across donors. An earlier analysis of 587 of the donors applied high-throughput TCR beta sequencing to assess whether each TCR beta V gene segment acted as functional or pseudogenic. The number of typed donors differed by locus: about 620-640 for A, B, C, DRB1 and DQB1; 522 for DQA1; roughly 600 for DPA1; and about 450 for DPB1.

Study-wide findings and limitations: Strong co-occurrence of HLA alleles, especially DR and DQ, made assigning TCR associations to individual alleles difficult. In a later analysis, HLA-associated TCR beta chains showed more clonal expansion and lower generation probabilities than non-associated chains that were equally common. A few of the identified cytomegalovirus-associated TCR beta chains were confirmed in vitro to be specific for cytomegalovirus antigens. Some 15 rarely observed V segments, including chromosome 9 orphons, were excluded from the earlier analysis of several hundred of the donors because counts were too low. This cohort had only TCR beta chains sequenced, and the lack of alpha or paired-chain data limited which features could be detected. Some IMGT-functional V segments, including TRBV6-2 and TRBV6-3, could not be distinguished by the 87-base-pair reads and were therefore excluded. Most TCR sequences were observed very rarely across donors, whereas some public TCRs were present in many individuals. In a later analysis, some 18,000 TCR beta sequences were associated with specific HLA alleles at a false discovery rate of 0.05. Cytomegalovirus status was reported to be diagnosed by the classifier with high specificity and sensitivity in both the original and validation cohorts. A further reported finding was that TCR beta sequences accurately predicted the HLA-A and HLA-B alleles for most subjects in the first cohort. The study listed around 160 TCR beta chains as associated with cytomegalovirus. The authors suggested that the approach could potentially be generalized to other disease states and immunological phenotypes. A cluster of highly shared sequence variants was judged likely to be a technical artifact of the sequencing pipeline. For the cohort, immune exposure information was limited to CMV serostatus. A later genetic analysis associated a missense DCLRE1C variant with V-gene and J-gene trimming of TCR beta chains, and an independent cohort replicated the association. According to a later analysis, most CMV-associated TCR beta chains appeared to be HLA-restricted, and the HLA associations seemed to be driven largely by CMV exposure. Several of the top co-occurrence clusters appeared to be linked to parvovirus B19, influenza, CMV and Epstein-Barr virus, according to a later analysis. Presence/absence analyses assumed roughly uniform sequencing depth across donors, an assumption that may not hold. HLA typing was unavailable for some donors at each locus, so association tests used only the typed subset. Correlated functional status among segregating V segments might be attributable to linkage disequilibrium, but an unknown experimental factor could not be ruled out. Compared with the approximately 600-donor mean, donors in an Asian-associated ancestry cluster had fewer N-insertions in productive TCRs, according to a later genetic analysis. In an earlier analysis of approximately 590 of the donors, most TCR beta V segments appeared in productive rearrangements about 90% or about 30% of the time, broadly matching IMGT annotations. According to a later analysis, TCR association rates differed among HLA loci, with DRB1 alleles showing the most associated TCRs and HLA-C alleles showing the fewest.

In this sample, this clone turned up once. Its antigen is still unknown. No base qualities exist here, and no much larger clone lies one base off it. CDR1 and CDR2, looked up from the germline V gene (reference sequence), are MNHNY and SVGAGI. V is cut back by 11 bases and J by 2 bases, with 9 bases in the junction unmatched. Including cysteine and phenylalanine, the CDR3 has 15 amino acids. This entry keeps only the CDR3 DNA: 45 bases, framed from base 1. The cohort consisted of 650 to 700 healthy bone marrow donors. At the time of sampling, every cohort member was nominally healthy, though immune exposures that went unrecorded were likely present. The donor was CMV seropositive and was included in the group of 290 or so seropositive cohort members. Each donor provided a peripheral blood sample, and peripheral blood mononuclear cells were used for TCR beta sequencing. The Qiagen DNeasy Blood Extraction Kit was used to extract genomic DNA from the blood cell samples.

Libraries were built with the immunoSEQ multiplex PCR assay. The multiplex PCR relied on a mix of 60 forward primers for TCR Vbeta segments and 13 reverse primers for TCR Jbeta segments. A multiplex PCR assay on genomic DNA amplified the CDR3 region of rearranged TCR beta genes. The amplified TCR beta libraries were sequenced on the Illumina HiSeq System as 87-base-pair reads. The authors processed their data as follows. In a later analysis, 77 million or so unique TCR beta chains were counted across the 650 to 750 repertoires, and approximately 11 million of these chains were shared by at least two donors. To remove PCR and sequencing errors, raw reads were error-corrected and collapsed into unique sequences using a nearest-neighbor algorithm that merged closely related sequences. CDR3 sequences were aligned to IMGT reference sequences to assign V, D and J gene segments. For a sequence to be retained, a match of at least six nucleotides was required to both a V gene segment and a J gene segment. Rearrangements were classified as productive when the CDR3 lacked stop codons and remained in frame with V and J, and all other rearrangements were classified as non-productive. Following IMGT convention, CDR3 was defined as the stretch from the second conserved V-encoded cysteine to the conserved J-encoded phenylalanine. Sequences without an unambiguous match to a single V gene segment were excluded from the earlier analysis of several hundred of the donors. An earlier analysis of several hundred of the donors called V segments functional above 56.7% productive rearrangements and segregating when the between-donor standard deviation exceeded 5%. A statistical classification framework was built to diagnose cytomegalovirus status from the catalog of TCR beta chain sequences. In a later analysis, TCR nucleotide sequences were compared against IMGT/GENE-DB human TR gene sequences so that V and J genes could be assigned. In a later analysis, CDR3 sequences and most-parsimonious VDJ recombination scenarios were assigned using the TCRdist pipeline. In a later analysis, every TCR beta chain was defined by the combination of its CDR3 amino acid sequence and its V-gene family, and reads without a unique V-gene family were dropped. A later analysis removed 500 to 650 highly shared, low-generation-probability nucleotide sequences to deal with suspected cross-contamination and a sequencing artifact. A later analysis calculated a clonal expansion index for each public chain from normalized within-repertoire ranks of inferred template counts. Generation probabilities in a later analysis came from a VDJ recombination model fitted to out-of-frame rearrangements, and those results were checked against IGoR. Hypergeometric tests were used in a later analysis to score TCR-TCR, TCR-HLA and TCR-CMV co-occurrence, with a repertoire-size bias correction applied to the TCR pairs. In a later analysis, false discovery rates were estimated by permuting HLA or CMV assignments 20 times. A later analysis grouped co-occurring TCRs with DBSCAN, adding TCRdist sequence similarity when clustering within HLA-allele-positive subsets. Repertoires with fewer than 30,000 or more than 120,000 public chains were left out of co-occurrence clustering, as were a handful of repertoires with anomalous nucleotide sharing. In its TCRdb copy, this immuneACCESS table keeps in-frame sequences only and misses some clones. Where compared with another copy, unresolved V genes explain less than half of these, and the others have no known cause. V and J calls and clone size are copied from that table; D and trimming were computed from the DNA. The sample table lists 150,000 to 200,000 clones, roughly three quarters of them with a count of one. Clones ranked in the top ten supply around 7% of the sample.

The rearranged segments are TRBV6-6 and TRBJ2-3, and TRBD2 matches 11 of the central bases. The sequence came from a male donor in good health and CMV-seropositive. The sample taken for sequencing was PBMCs. Here is the DNA: TGTGCCGTAACACTAGCGGGGGCCGACACAGATACGCAGTATTTT. Translated, it gives CAVTLAGADTDTQYF.